Reported below is one T cell receptor beta chain. Its antigen is not identified. Time point given: baseline, week 1 (first vaccination visit). Treatment defined: pre-vaccination baseline after standard-of-care therapy. The record originates from a study of a mutant IDH1 vaccine in newly diagnosed glioma. About the study: The earlier regimen, radiotherapy, temozolomide, or both, was most often both.

The CDR3 runs to 16 residues. Germline values: CDR1 SGDLS, CDR2 YYNGEE. J gave up 7 bases and V 4 bases, and 9 bases lay outside the gene matches. Study observations and caveats: Vaccine-induced immune responses were detected in approximately 93% of patients.

Assay used: immunoSEQ multiplex PCR; TCRdb lists only in-frame clones, some missing. Of about 88,000 clones in the sample, 82% were seen once. The chain couples TRBV9 to TRBJ2-3, with 13 bases fitting TRBD2. The TCR was taken from a man aged 40-50 years with glioma. Some clones in this sample may be carry-over from other donors' samples. Here the sequenced sample was PBMCs, taken from a glioma patient treated with radiotherapy, temozolomide or both. The CDR3 loop is CASSYGLAGAANTQYF. For the CDR3, the DNA is TGTGCCAGCAGCTACGGACTAGCGGGGGCCGCCAATACGCAGTATTTT.